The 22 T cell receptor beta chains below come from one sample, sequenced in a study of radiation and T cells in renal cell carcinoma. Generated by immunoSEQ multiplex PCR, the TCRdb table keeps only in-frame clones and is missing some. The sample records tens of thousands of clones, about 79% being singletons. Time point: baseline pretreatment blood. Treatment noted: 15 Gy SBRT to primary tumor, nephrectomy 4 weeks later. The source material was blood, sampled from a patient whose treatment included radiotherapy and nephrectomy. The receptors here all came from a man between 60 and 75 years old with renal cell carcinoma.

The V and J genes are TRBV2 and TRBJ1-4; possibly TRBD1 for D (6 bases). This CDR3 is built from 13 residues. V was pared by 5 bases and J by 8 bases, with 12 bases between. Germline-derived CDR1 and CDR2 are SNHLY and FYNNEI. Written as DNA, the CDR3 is TGTGCCAGCAGTTCGGACAGCTGGGAAAAACTGTTTTTT. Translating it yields CASSSDSWEKLFF.

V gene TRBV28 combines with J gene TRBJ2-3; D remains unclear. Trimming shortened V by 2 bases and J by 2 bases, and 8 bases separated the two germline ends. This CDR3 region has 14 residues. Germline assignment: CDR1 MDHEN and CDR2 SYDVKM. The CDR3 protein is CASSLPSTTDTQYF. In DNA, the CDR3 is TGTGCCAGCAGTTTACCCTCAACCACAGATACGCAGTATTTT. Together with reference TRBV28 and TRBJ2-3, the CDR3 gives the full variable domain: DVKVTQSSRYLVKRTGEKVFLECVQDMDHENMFWYRQDPGLGLRLIYFSYDVKMKEKGDIPEGYSVSREKKERFSLILESASTNQTSMYLCASSLPSTTDTQYFGPGTRLTVL.

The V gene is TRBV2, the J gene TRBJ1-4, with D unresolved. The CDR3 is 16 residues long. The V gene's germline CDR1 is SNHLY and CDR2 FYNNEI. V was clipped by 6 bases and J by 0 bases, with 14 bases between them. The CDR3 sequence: CASSALGRSTNEKLFF. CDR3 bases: TGTGCCAGCAGCGCCCTTGGCAGGTCAACTAATGAAAAACTGTTTTTT.

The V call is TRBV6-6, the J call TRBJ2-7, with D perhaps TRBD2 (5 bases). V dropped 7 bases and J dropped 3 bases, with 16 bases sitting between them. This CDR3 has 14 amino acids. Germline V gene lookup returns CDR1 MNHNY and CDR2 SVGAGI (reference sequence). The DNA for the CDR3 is TGTGCCAGCACCGCCAACGGAGGTAACTACGAGCAGTACTTC. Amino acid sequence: CASTANGGNYEQYF.

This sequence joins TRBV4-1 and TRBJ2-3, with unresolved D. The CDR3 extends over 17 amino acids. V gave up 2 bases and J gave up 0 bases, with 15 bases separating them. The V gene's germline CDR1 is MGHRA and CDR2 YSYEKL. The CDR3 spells CASSQPFDRASTDTQYF. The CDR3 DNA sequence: TGCGCCAGCAGCCAACCGTTTGATAGGGCCAGCACAGATACGCAGTATTTT.

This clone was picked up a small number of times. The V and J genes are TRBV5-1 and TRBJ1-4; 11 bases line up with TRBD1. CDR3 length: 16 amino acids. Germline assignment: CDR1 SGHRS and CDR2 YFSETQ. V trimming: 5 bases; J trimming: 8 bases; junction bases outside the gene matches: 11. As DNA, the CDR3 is TGCGCCAGCAGTTTTACCGGGACAGGGGGTATGGAAAAACTGTTTTTT. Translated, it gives CASSFTGTGGMEKLFF.

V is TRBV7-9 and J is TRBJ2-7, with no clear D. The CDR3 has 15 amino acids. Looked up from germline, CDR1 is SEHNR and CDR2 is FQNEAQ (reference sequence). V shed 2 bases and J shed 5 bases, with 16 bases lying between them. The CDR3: CASSLLGLNPHEQYF. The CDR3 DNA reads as TGTGCCAGCAGCTTACTAGGCCTTAATCCCCACGAGCAGTACTTC.

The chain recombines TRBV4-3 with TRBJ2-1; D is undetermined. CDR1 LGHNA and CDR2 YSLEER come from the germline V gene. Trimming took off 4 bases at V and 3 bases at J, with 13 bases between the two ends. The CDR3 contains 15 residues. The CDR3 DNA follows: TGCGCCAGCAGCCTATCACTTCGTAACTACAATGAGCAGTTCTTC. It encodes CASSLSLRNYNEQFF.

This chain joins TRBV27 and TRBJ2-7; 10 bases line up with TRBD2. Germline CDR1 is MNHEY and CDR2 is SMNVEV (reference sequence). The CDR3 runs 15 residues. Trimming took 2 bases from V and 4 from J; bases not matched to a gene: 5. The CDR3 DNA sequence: TGTGCCAGCAGTTTAGGTCTAGCGGGAGCATACGAGCAGTACTTC. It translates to CASSLGLAGAYEQYF.

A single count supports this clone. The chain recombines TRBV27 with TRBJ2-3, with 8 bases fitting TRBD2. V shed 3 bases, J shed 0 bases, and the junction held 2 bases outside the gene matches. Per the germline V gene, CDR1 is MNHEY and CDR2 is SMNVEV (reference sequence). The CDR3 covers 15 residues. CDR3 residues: CASSLSSGSTDTQYF. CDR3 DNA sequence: TGTGCCAGCAGTTTGTCTAGCGGGAGCACAGATACGCAGTATTTT.

DNA of the CDR3: TGTGCCAGCAGCCTTGTAGCGGGCCCCTCCTACAATGAGCAGTTCTTC. Translation: CASSLVAGPSYNEQFF. This chain joins TRBV28 and TRBJ2-1, with 7 bases that match TRBD2. The CDR3 sequence is 16 residues long. Trimming cost V 6 bases and J 0 bases; bases outside gene matches: 8. The germline CDR1 and CDR2 sequences are MDHEN and SYDVKM.

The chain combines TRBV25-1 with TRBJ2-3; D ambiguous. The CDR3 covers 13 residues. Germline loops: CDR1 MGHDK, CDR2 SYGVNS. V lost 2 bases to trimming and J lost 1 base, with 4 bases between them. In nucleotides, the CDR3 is TGTGCCAGCAGTGAACCGGGCACAGATACGCAGTATTTT. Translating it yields CASSEPGTDTQYF.

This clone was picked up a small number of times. CDR3 DNA: TGCGCCAGCAGGCAGTATGAGCGGGAGGCCCCCCATGAGCAGTTCTTC. Amino acid sequence: CASRQYEREAPHEQFF. This sequence joins TRBV4-1 and TRBJ2-1; 9 bases map to TRBD2. V lost 6 bases, J lost 8 bases, and 14 bases stayed unmatched. This CDR3 region has 16 residues. CDR1 is MGHRA, CDR2 YSYEKL, per germline.

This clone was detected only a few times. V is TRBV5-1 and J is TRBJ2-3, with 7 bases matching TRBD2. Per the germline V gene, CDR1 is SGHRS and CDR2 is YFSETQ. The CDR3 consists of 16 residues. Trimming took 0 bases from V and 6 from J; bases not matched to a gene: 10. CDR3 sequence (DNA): TGCGCCAGCAGCTTGGGTTTGAGAGGGAGGGAGGATACGCAGTATTTT. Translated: CASSLGLRGREDTQYF.

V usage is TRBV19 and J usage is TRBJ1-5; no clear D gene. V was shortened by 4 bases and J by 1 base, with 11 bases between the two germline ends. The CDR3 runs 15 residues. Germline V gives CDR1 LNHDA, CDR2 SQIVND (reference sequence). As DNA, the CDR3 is TGTGCCAGTAGTAGTTGGAGGGTGAGCAATCAGCCCCAGCATTTT. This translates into CASSSWRVSNQPQHF.

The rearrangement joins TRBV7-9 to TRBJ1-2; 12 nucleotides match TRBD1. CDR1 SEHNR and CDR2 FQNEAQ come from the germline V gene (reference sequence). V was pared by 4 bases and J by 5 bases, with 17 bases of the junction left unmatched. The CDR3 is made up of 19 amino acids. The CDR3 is CASSSAVTGTGGAGYGYTF. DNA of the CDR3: TGTGCCAGCAGCTCTGCAGTGACCGGGACAGGGGGCGCGGGGTATGGCTACACCTTC.

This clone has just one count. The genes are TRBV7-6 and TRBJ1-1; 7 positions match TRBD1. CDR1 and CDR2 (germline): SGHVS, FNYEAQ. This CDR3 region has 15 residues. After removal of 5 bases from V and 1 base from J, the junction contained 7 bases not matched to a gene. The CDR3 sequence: CASSTHTGENTEAFF. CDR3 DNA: TGTGCCAGCAGCACCCATACAGGGGAGAACACTGAAGCTTTCTTT.

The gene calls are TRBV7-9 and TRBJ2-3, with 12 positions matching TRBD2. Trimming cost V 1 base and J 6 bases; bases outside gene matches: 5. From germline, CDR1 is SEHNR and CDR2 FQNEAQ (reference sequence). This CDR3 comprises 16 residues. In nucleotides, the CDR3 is TGTGCCAGCAGCTTAGTTCTAGCGGGAGGGCCTGATACGCAGTATTTT. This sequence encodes CASSLVLAGGPDTQYF.

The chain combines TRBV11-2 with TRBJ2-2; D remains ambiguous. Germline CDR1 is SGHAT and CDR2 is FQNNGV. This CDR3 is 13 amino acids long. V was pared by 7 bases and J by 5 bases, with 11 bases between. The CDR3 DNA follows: TGTGCCAGCACGCATCTAGGGACCGGGGAGCTGTTTTTT. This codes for CASTHLGTGELFF.

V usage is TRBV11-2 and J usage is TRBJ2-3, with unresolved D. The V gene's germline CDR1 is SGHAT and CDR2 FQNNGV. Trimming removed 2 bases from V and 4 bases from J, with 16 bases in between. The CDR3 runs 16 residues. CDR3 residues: CASSLLAPTSADTQYF. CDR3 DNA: TGTGCCAGCAGCTTATTAGCCCCCACGAGTGCAGATACGCAGTATTTT.

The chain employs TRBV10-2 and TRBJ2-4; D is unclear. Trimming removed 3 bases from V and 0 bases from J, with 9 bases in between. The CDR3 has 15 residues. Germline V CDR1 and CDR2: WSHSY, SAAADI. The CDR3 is CASSELGLAKNIQYF. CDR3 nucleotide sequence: TGCGCCAGCAGTGAACTGGGCTTAGCCAAAAACATTCAGTACTTC.

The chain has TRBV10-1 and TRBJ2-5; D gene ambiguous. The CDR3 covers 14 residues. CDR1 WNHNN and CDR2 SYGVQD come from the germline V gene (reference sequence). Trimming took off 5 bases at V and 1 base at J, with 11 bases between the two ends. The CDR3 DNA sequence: TGCGCCAGCAGTCGATTCGGACGCCAAGAGACCCAGTACTTC. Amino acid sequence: CASSRFGRQETQYF.